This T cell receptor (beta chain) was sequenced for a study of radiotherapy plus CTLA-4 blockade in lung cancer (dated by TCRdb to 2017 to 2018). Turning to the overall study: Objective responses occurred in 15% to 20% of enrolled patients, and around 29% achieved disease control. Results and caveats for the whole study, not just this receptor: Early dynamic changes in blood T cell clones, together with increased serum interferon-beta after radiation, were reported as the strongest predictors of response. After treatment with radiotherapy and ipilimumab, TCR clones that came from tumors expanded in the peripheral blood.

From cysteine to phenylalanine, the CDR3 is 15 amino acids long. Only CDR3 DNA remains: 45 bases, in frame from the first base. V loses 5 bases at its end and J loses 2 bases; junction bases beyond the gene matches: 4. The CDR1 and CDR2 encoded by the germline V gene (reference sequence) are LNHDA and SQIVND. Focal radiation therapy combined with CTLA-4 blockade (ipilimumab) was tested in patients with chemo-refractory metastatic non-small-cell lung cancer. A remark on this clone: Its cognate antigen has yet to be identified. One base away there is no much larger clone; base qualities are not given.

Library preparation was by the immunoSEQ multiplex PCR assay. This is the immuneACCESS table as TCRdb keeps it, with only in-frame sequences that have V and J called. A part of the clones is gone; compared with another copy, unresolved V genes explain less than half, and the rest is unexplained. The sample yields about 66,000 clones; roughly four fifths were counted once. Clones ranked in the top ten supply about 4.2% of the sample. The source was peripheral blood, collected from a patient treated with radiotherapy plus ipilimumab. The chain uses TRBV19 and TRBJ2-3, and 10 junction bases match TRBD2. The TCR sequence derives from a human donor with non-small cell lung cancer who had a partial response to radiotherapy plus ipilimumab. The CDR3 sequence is CASSDSGRSTDTQYF. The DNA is TGTGCCAGTAGTGATAGCGGGAGGTCCACAGATACGCAGTATTTT. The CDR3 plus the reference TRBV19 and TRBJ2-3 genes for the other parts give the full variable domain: DGGITQSPKYLFRKEGQNVTLSCEQNLNHDAMYWYRQDPGQGLRLIYYSQIVNDFQKGDIAEGYSVSREKKESFPLTVTSAQKNPTAFYLCASSDSGRSTDTQYFGPGTRLTVL.